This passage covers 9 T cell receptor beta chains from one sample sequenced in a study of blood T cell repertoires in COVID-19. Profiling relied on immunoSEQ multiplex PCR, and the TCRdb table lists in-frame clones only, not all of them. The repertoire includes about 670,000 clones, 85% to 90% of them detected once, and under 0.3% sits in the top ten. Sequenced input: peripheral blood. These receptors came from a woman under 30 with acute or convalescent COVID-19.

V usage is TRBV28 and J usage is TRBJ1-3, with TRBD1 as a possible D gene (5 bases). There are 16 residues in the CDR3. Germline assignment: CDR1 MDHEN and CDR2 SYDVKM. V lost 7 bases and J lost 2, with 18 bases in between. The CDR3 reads CASIGVVLSTGNTIYF. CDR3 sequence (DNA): TGTGCCAGCATAGGGGTAGTATTAAGTACTGGAAACACCATATATTTT. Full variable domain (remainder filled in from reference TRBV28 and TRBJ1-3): DVKVTQSSRYLVKRTGEKVFLECVQDMDHENMFWYRQDPGLGLRLIYFSYDVKMKEKGDIPEGYSVSREKKERFSLILESASTNQTSMYLCASIGVVLSTGNTIYFGEGSWLTVV.

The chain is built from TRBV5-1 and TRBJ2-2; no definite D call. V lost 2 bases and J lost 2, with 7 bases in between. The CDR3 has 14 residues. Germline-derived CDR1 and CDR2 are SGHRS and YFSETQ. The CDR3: CASSLYTNTGELFF. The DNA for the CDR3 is TGCGCCAGCAGCTTATACACCAACACCGGGGAGCTGTTTTTT.

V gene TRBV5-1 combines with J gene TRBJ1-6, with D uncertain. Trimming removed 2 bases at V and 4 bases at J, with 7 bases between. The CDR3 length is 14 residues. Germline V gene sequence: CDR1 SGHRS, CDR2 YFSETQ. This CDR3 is CASSFEEYNSPLHF. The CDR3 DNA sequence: TGCGCCAGCAGCTTTGAAGAGTATAATTCACCCCTCCACTTT.

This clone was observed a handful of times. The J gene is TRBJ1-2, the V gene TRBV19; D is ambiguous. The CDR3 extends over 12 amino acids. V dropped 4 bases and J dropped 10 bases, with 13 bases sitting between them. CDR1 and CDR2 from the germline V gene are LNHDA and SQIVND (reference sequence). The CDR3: CASSTLRGYYTF. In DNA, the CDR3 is TGTGCCAGTAGTACCCTTAGAGGGTACTACACCTTC.

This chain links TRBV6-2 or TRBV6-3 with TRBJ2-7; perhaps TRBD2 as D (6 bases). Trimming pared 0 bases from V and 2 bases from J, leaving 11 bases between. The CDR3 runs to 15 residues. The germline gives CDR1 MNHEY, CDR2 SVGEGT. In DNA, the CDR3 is TGTGCCAGCAGTTACTCGGCGGGACTCACCTACGAGCAGTACTTC. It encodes CASSYSAGLTYEQYF.

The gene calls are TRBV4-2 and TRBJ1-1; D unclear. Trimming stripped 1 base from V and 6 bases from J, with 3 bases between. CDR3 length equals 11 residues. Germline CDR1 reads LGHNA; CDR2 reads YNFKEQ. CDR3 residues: CASSQGAEAFF. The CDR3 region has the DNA TGTGCCAGCAGCCAAGGCGCTGAAGCTTTCTTT.

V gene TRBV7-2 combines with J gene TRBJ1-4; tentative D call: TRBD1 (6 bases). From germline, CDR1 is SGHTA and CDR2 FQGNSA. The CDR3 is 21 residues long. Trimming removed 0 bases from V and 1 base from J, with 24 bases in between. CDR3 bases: TGTGCCAGCAGCTTAGCTGGGTGGACAGTCGCCCCTCGGGGAACTAATGAAAAACTGTTTTTT. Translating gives CASSLAGWTVAPRGTNEKLFF.

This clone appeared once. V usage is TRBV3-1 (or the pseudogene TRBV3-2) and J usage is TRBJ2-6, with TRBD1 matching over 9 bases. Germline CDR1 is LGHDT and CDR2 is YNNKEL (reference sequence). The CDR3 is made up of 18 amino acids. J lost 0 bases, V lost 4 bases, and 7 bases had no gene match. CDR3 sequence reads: CASSPRDRVSSGANVLTF. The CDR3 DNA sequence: TGTGCCAGCAGCCCCCGGGACAGGGTAAGCTCTGGGGCCAACGTCCTGACTTTC.

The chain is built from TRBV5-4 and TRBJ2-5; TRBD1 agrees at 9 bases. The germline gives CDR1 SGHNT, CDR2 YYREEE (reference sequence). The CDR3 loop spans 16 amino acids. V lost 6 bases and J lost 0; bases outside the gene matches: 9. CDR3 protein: CASKNWTGANQETQYF. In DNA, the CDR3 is TGTGCCAGCAAGAACTGGACAGGGGCAAACCAAGAGACCCAGTACTTC.